Presented here are 32 T cell receptor beta chains from one specimen sequenced in a study of PD-1 blockade in classical Hodgkin lymphoma. Profiled with immunoSEQ multiplex PCR; TCRdb holds only in-frame clones, not every one. The table has some 28,000 clones, just over 90% seen once. As to time point: newly diagnosed, previously untreated cHL patient sample. The sample consisted of peripheral blood mononuclear cells (PBMCs). The receptor source for this set is a human donor with classical Hodgkin lymphoma.

The V call is TRBV28, the J call TRBJ2-7; D not certain. There are 13 residues in the CDR3. Trimming took 5 bases from V and 0 from J, leaving 8 bases between them. The germline V gene encodes CDR1 MDHEN and CDR2 SYDVKM. CDR3 DNA: TGTGCCAGCAGTATTTCTAGCTCCTACGAGCAGTACTTC. Its translation is CASSISSSYEQYF.

The chain joins TRBV7-8 to TRBJ2-3; 9 bases map to TRBD2. The trim removed 6 bases at V and 2 bases at J, leaving 3 bases unmatched. The germline gives CDR1 SGHVS, CDR2 FQNEAQ. The CDR3 totals 14 residues. CDR3 bases: TGTGCCAGCAGGACTAGCGGATCCACAGATACGCAGTATTTT. This translates into CASRTSGSTDTQYF. Full variable domain (remainder filled in from reference TRBV7-8 and TRBJ2-3): GAGVSQSPRYKVAKRGQDVALRCDPISGHVSLFWYQQALGQGPEFLTYFQNEAQLDKSGLPSDRFFAERPEGSVSTLKIQRTQQEDSAVYLCASRTSGSTDTQYFGPGTRLTVL.

This rearrangement joins TRBV6-5 to TRBJ2-5, with D tentatively TRBD1 (5 bases). Germline V gene data show CDR1 as MNHEY and CDR2 as SVGAGI. This CDR3 is built from 16 residues. The V end lost 2 bases, the J end lost 4 bases, and 17 bases lay between the germline ends. The CDR3 coding sequence is TGTGCCAGCAGTTACCAGGGTGGAAGGGTCGGAGAGACCCAGTACTTC. Translation: CASSYQGGRVGETQYF.

This chain connects TRBV6-1 to TRBJ1-2, with D possibly matching TRBD1 (6 bases). Germline V lookup: CDR1 MNHNS, CDR2 SASEGT. V shed 3 bases and J shed 0 bases, with 14 bases lying between them. The CDR3 is made up of 16 amino acids. The CDR3 region has the DNA TGTGCCAGCAGTGAGCCAGGGGAACCCACTAACTATGGCTACACCTTC. Its translation is CASSEPGEPTNYGYTF.

This rearrangement joins TRBV30 to TRBJ1-2, with D hard to call. Germline loops: CDR1 GTSNPN, CDR2 SVGIG (reference sequence). The V gene lost 0 bases and the J gene lost 5 bases, with 7 bases spanning the gap. This CDR3 comprises 12 residues. CDR3 region: CAWSVGPYGYTF. The CDR3 DNA sequence: TGTGCCTGGAGTGTAGGCCCTTATGGCTACACCTTC.

V is TRBV6-1 and J is TRBJ2-6, with D unresolved. Germline CDR1 MNHNS, CDR2 SASEGT. The germline V and J ends were trimmed by 7 bases and 0 bases, with 7 bases remaining between them. This CDR3 spans 14 amino acids. CDR3 sequence: CASIPISGANVLTF. CDR3 in DNA: TGTGCCAGCATTCCCATCTCTGGGGCCAACGTCCTGACTTTC.

The chain carries TRBV9 and TRBJ2-5; 7 bases align to TRBD2. Per germline, CDR1 SGDLS and CDR2 YYNGEE. The CDR3 is 15 amino acids. V was pared by 2 bases and J by 5 bases, with 9 bases of the junction left unmatched. This CDR3 is CASSVSGRAGETQYF. The DNA of the CDR3 is TGTGCCAGCAGCGTGAGTGGGAGGGCCGGGGAGACCCAGTACTTC.

V usage is TRBV7-3 and J usage is TRBJ2-3; 9 bases map to TRBD1. There are 15 residues in the CDR3. With 5 bases clipped from V and 2 bases from J, the junction kept 5 bases outside the gene matches. Germline CDR1 reads SGHTA; CDR2 reads FQGTGA. The CDR3 DNA reads TGTGCCAGCAGCCTACAGGGGGCCTACACAGATACGCAGTATTTT. As protein: CASSLQGAYTDTQYF. Combining the CDR3 with reference TRBV7-3 and TRBJ2-3 gives the whole variable domain GAGVSQTPSNKVTEKGKYVELRCDPISGHTALYWYRQSLGQGPEFLIYFQGTGAADDSGLPNDRFFAVRPEGSVSTLKIQRTERGDSAVYLCASSLQGAYTDTQYFGPGTRLTVL.

This rearrangement joins TRBV5-1 to TRBJ2-1, with no clear D. Trimming pared 1 base from V and 2 bases from J, leaving 7 bases between. CDR3 length: 14 residues. CDR1 is SGHRS and CDR2 is YFSETQ in the germline V gene. The DNA of the CDR3 is TGCGCCAGCAGCTTGTTTAGGACCTACAATGAGCAGTTCTTC. It is translated as CASSLFRTYNEQFF.

This clone is a singleton in its sample. The chain recombines TRBV18 with TRBJ2-7, with D unclear. CDR1 and CDR2 (germline): KGHSH, LQKENI. The CDR3 sequence is 16 residues long. Trimming stripped 1 base from V and 0 bases from J, with 13 bases between. CDR3 residues: CASSPRSAENSYEQYF. CDR3 DNA: TGTGCCAGCTCACCACGCTCGGCAGAAAACTCCTACGAGCAGTACTTC.

A few counts support this clone. V is TRBV29-1 and J is TRBJ2-5; D is undetermined. Germline CDR1 and CDR2: SQVTM and ANQGSEA. This CDR3 has 12 amino acids. Trimming stripped 2 bases from V and 3 bases from J, with 7 bases between. CDR3 amino acids: CSVEFGEETQYF. The CDR3 region has the DNA TGCAGCGTTGAATTTGGGGAAGAGACCCAGTACTTC.

V gene TRBV5-1 combines with J gene TRBJ2-3, with 13 bases identical to TRBD2. This CDR3 contains 16 residues. From germline, CDR1 is SGHRS and CDR2 YFSETQ. J lost 4 bases, V lost 0 bases, and 2 bases had no gene match. The CDR3 DNA follows: TGCGCCAGCAGCTTGGTCGGACTAGCGGGAGCAGATACGCAGTATTTT. Translating it yields CASSLVGLAGADTQYF. Looking up the rest from reference TRBV5-1 and TRBJ2-3 gives the full variable domain: KAGVTQTPRYLIKTRGQQVTLSCSPISGHRSVSWYQQTPGQGLQFLFEYFSETQRNKGNFPGRFSGRQFSNSRSEMNVSTLELGDSALYLCASSLVGLAGADTQYFGPGTRLTVL.

The chain is built from TRBV10-2 and TRBJ2-7, with a weak D call TRBD2 (5 bases). This CDR3 is built from 14 residues. V dropped 6 bases and J dropped 5 bases, with 17 bases sitting between them. The germline CDR1 and CDR2 sequences are WSHSY and SAAADI. This chain's CDR3 is CASREIGVTDEQYF. As DNA, the CDR3 is TGCGCCAGCAGGGAAATCGGGGTGACCGACGAGCAGTACTTC.

The chain has TRBV18 and TRBJ1-1; D may be TRBD1 (5 bases). Between the trimmed V and J ends, which lost 0 bases and 5 bases, there was a span of 13 bases. Germline V CDR1 and CDR2: KGHSH, LQKENI. The length of the CDR3 is 15 residues. This CDR3 reads CASSPPWDGRTEAFF. As DNA, the CDR3 is TGTGCCAGCTCACCACCGTGGGACGGGAGGACTGAAGCTTTCTTT.

The chain carries TRBV28 and TRBJ2-5; 10 bases fit TRBD2. Trimming removed 6 bases from V and 5 bases from J; junction bases left unmatched: 12. In germline, CDR1 is MDHEN, CDR2 SYDVKM. The CDR3 is 16 residues long. The CDR3 sequence is CASSGPGLAAYETQYF. DNA for the CDR3: TGTGCCAGCAGCGGCCCTGGACTAGCGGCCTACGAGACCCAGTACTTC.

The chain combines TRBV6-1 with TRBJ1-5; the D gene is possibly TRBD1 (5 bases). V gave up 3 bases and J gave up 7 bases, with 16 bases separating them. Germline V gene lookup returns CDR1 MNHNS and CDR2 SASEGT. The CDR3 is 15 amino acids. The CDR3 region has the DNA TGTGCCAGCAGTGAGGTCGGACATGCTGGCCAGCCCCAGCATTTT. It yields the protein CASSEVGHAGQPQHF.

A few counts support this clone. This chain connects TRBV15 to TRBJ2-1; perhaps TRBD1 as D (6 bases). Looked up from germline, CDR1 is LNHNV and CDR2 is YYDKDF (reference sequence). Trimming removed 3 bases at V and 2 bases at J, with 17 bases between. CDR3 length equals 17 residues. The CDR3 loop reads CATSSSTLRGPYNEQFF. DNA of the CDR3: TGTGCCACCAGCAGCAGCACGCTCAGGGGTCCCTACAATGAGCAGTTCTTC.

V gene TRBV10-3 combines with J gene TRBJ2-7; no clear D gene. CDR1 and CDR2 (germline): ENHRY, SYGVKD. The V end was cut by 6 bases, the J end by 5 bases, with 14 bases between. The CDR3 is 13 residues long. The CDR3 nucleotides read TGTGCCATCAGGTTCACGGGTTACCACGAGCAGTACTTC. Its translation: CAIRFTGYHEQYF.

The chain combines TRBV18 with TRBJ2-4; 7 bases match TRBD1. In germline, CDR1 is KGHSH, CDR2 LQKENI. V dropped 4 bases and J dropped 6; count of bases not matched to a gene: 9. CDR3 length: 15 amino acids. CDR3 loop: CASSQIRDSRNIQYF. The CDR3 DNA sequence: TGTGCCAGCTCACAAATCCGGGACAGCCGAAACATTCAGTACTTC.

V is TRBV10-3 and J is TRBJ2-2, with TRBD1 identical over 7 bases. The V segment lost 6 bases and the J segment 4 bases; nucleotides outside the gene matches: 2. Germline loops: CDR1 ENHRY, CDR2 SYGVKD. The CDR3 loop spans 13 amino acids. CDR3 region: CAIRSGGTGELFF. CDR3 DNA: TGTGCCATCAGGTCAGGGGGCACCGGGGAGCTGTTTTTT.

V gene TRBV7-6 combines with J gene TRBJ2-5; TRBD2 aligns across 8 bases. The CDR3 has 16 amino acids. J lost 2 bases, V lost 5 bases, and 10 bases had no gene match. Germline lookup yields CDR1 SGHVS and CDR2 FNYEAQ. CDR3 sequence reads: CASSKEPGLVQETQYF. The CDR3 region has the DNA TGTGCCAGCAGCAAAGAACCGGGACTAGTACAAGAGACCCAGTACTTC.

The chain carries TRBV6-6 and TRBJ2-5, with 10 bases identical to TRBD2. Germline CDR1 is MNHNY and CDR2 is SVGAGI (reference sequence). J gave up 5 bases and V 2 bases, and 8 bases lay outside the gene matches. CDR3 size: 16 residues. CDR3 in amino acids: CASSYKASGSRETQYF. DNA of the CDR3: TGTGCCAGCAGTTACAAGGCTAGCGGGAGTAGGGAGACCCAGTACTTC.

V is TRBV18 and J is TRBJ1-5; D may be TRBD1 (6 bases). Trimming left V 2 bases short and J 2 bases short, with 10 bases between. The CDR3 length is 15 residues. Per germline, CDR1 KGHSH and CDR2 LQKENI. The CDR3 bases are TGTGCCAGCTCACCAAGACAGGTAGGCAATCAGCCCCAGCATTTT. It translates to CASSPRQVGNQPQHF.

The genes are TRBV27 and TRBJ1-5; D ambiguous. This CDR3 has 12 residues. Trimming removed 6 bases at V and 4 bases at J, with 7 bases between. Per the germline V gene, CDR1 is MNHEY and CDR2 is SMNVEV (reference sequence). The CDR3 region is CASSSVNQPQHF. CDR3 DNA: TGTGCCAGCAGCTCCGTAAATCAGCCCCAGCATTTT.

V and J are TRBV11-2 and TRBJ2-1, with 13 bases lining up with TRBD2. The CDR3 extends over 15 amino acids. With V trimmed by 4 bases and J by 8 bases, 5 bases remained unmatched. Germline CDR1 and CDR2: SGHAT and FQNNGV. CDR3 in amino acids: CASSSRTSGSDEQFF. The DNA of the CDR3 is TGTGCCAGCAGCTCGAGGACTAGCGGGAGCGATGAGCAGTTCTTC.

The V call is TRBV11-2, the J call TRBJ2-3, with unresolved D. Trimming removed 1 base from V and 2 bases from J, with 7 bases in between. The CDR3 sequence is 14 residues long. In germline, CDR1 is SGHAT, CDR2 FQNNGV. This CDR3 is CASSLGGDTDTQYF. The CDR3 DNA reads TGTGCCAGCAGCTTAGGGGGTGACACAGATACGCAGTATTTT.

This clone was observed a single time. The V and J genes are TRBV18 and TRBJ1-1; D unresolved. The germline V and J ends were trimmed by 6 bases and 4 bases, with 24 bases remaining between them. CDR3 length: 17 residues. Germline V CDR1 and CDR2: KGHSH, LQKENI. CDR3 in amino acids: CASSSRPFGGRATEAFF. CDR3 sequence (DNA): TGTGCCAGCTCCTCCAGGCCCTTTGGCGGCCGAGCCACTGAAGCTTTCTTT.

The CDR3 DNA is TGTGCCAGCAGTTCCAAGGGGACGGGCAATCAGCCCCAGCATTTT. Its protein product is CASSSKGTGNQPQHF. The V call is TRBV2, the J call TRBJ1-5; tentatively, D is TRBD1 (5 bases). V lost 5 bases to trimming and J lost 2 bases, with 13 bases between them. CDR3 length equals 15 residues. Germline CDR1 is SNHLY and CDR2 is FYNNEI.

The rearrangement links TRBV9 to TRBJ2-1; 14 nucleotides match TRBD2. Looked up from germline, CDR1 is SGDLS and CDR2 is YYNGEE. With 4 bases clipped from V and 6 bases from J, the junction kept 9 bases outside the gene matches. This CDR3 is 17 amino acids long. CDR3 in amino acids: CASSPSPGLAGVNEQFF. CDR3 DNA: TGTGCCAGCAGCCCCTCCCCGGGACTAGCGGGAGTCAATGAGCAGTTCTTC.

V and J are TRBV6-5 and TRBJ2-5; weak D call: TRBD2 (7 bases). This CDR3 is 15 amino acids long. Trimming stripped 5 bases from V and 4 bases from J, with 17 bases between. Germline CDR1 and CDR2: MNHEY and SVGAGI. CDR3 nucleotides: TGTGCCAGCAGTCTCCGGGGGGCAGATGGAGAGACCCAGTACTTC. Translated, it gives CASSLRGADGETQYF.

The chain uses TRBV19 and TRBJ2-7; TRBD1 aligns across 9 bases. Germline CDR1 and CDR2: LNHDA and SQIVND (reference sequence). This CDR3 is 15 amino acids long. Trimming cost V 6 bases and J 5 bases; bases outside gene matches: 11. CDR3 nucleotide sequence: TGTGCCAGTAGCCGCCGTAGGACAGGGGACGACGAGCAGTACTTC. This codes for CASSRRRTGDDEQYF.

The chain uses TRBV4-2 and TRBJ2-1; 9 bases align to TRBD2. J was trimmed by 9 bases and V by 0 bases; bases with no gene match: 6. CDR3 size: 15 residues. Germline values: CDR1 LGHNA, CDR2 YNFKEQ. DNA for the CDR3: TGTGCCAGCAGCCAAGATGGTCTAGCGGGGTCTGAGCAGTTCTTC. Protein: CASSQDGLAGSEQFF.